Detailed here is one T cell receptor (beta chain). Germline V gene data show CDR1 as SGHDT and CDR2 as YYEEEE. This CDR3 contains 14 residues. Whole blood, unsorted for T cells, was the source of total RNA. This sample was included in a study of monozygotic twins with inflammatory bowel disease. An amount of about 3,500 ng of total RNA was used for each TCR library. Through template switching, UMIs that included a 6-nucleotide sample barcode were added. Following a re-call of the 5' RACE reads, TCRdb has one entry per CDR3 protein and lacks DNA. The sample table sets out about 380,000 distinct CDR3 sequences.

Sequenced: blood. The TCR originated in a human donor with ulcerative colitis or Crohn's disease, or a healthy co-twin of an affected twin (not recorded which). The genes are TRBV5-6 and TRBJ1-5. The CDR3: CASSLAETNQPQHF.